The T cell receptor (beta chain) under discussion was sequenced for a study of early stage breast cancer tumors. Study conclusions and caveats: Compared with adjacent normal breast tissue, tumors showed roughly 2.5-fold greater T cell density and higher clonality. Tumor and normal breast were distinguished via blood comparison in about 90% of the 16 patients.

Generated by immunoSEQ multiplex PCR, the TCRdb table keeps only in-frame clones and is missing some. In the table there are about 69,000 clones, approximately 80% of which are singletons. CDR1 and CDR2 (germline): MDHEN, SYDVKM. The CDR3 consists of 13 residues. Trimming removed 7 bases at V and 4 bases at J, with 13 bases between. About this clone itself: Its specificity is not known.

The sample was blood. The receptor's source is a person aged 35-49 years with breast cancer. V is TRBV28 and J is TRBJ1-2, with D unresolved. The CDR3 loop reads CASTRRGPYGYTF. In DNA, the CDR3 is TGTGCCAGCACCCGTCGAGGGCCCTATGGCTACACCTTC.